Presented here are 13 T cell receptor beta chains from one specimen sequenced in a study of early T cells in non-severe SARS-CoV-2 infection. TCRdb re-analysed the 5' RACE reads in MiXCR, keeping a single row per CDR3 protein. Found here are roughly 53,000 distinct CDR3 sequences, roughly 12% of them singletons; the top ten hold just over 2.5%. The sequences come from whole blood, collected at baseline. These receptors all stem from an adult who was a healthcare worker with PCR-confirmed SARS-CoV-2 infection or an uninfected control (not recorded which).

The chain joins TRBV19 to TRBJ2-1; 7 positions match TRBD1. J lost 3 bases, V lost 9 bases, and 2 bases had no gene match. The V gene's germline CDR1 is LNHDA and CDR2 SQIVND (reference sequence). The CDR3 extends over 12 amino acids. The CDR3 nucleotides are TGTGCCAGCGGGACAGTCTACAATGAGCAGTTCTTC. This sequence encodes CASGTVYNEQFF.

This clonotype was counted many times. The chain recombines TRBV5-4 with TRBJ2-7, with D uncertain. There are 12 residues in the CDR3. CDR1 SGHNT and CDR2 YYREEE come from the germline V gene (reference sequence). V dropped 0 bases and J dropped 10 bases, with 11 bases sitting between them. The CDR3 DNA follows: TGTGCCAGCAGCTTGGAGTCAACTCTTCAGTACTTC. Translated: CASSLESTLQYF. Variable domain in full (rest from reference TRBV5-4 and TRBJ2-7): ETGVTQSPTHLIKTRGQQVTLRCSSQSGHNTVSWYQQALGQGPQFIFQYYREEENGRGNFPPRFSGLQFPNYSSELNVNALELDDSALYLCASSLESTLQYFGPGTRLTVT.

The table lists this clonotype with many counts. The chain recombines TRBV20-1 with TRBJ1-5; 8 bases agree with TRBD1. V shed 3 bases and J 3 bases; nucleotides not matched to a gene: 4. The CDR3 loop spans 14 amino acids. Looked up from germline, CDR1 is DFQATT and CDR2 is SNEGSKA (reference sequence). CDR3 DNA: TGCAGTGCTAGGGACAGGGTGAACAATCAGCCCCAGCATTTT. It codes for CSARDRVNNQPQHF.

This clonotype was picked up many times. This chain connects TRBV4-3 to TRBJ1-2; tentatively, D is TRBD1 (6 bases). Trimming shortened V by 1 base and J by 7 bases, and 16 bases separated the two germline ends. The length of the CDR3 is 15 residues. From germline, CDR1 is LGHNA and CDR2 YSLEER. CDR3 region: CASSQVRGEKVGYTF. The CDR3 DNA sequence: TGCGCCAGCAGCCAAGTTAGGGGGGAAAAAGTTGGCTACACCTTC.

The sample holds a few counts of this clonotype. J is TRBJ2-2 and V is TRBV24-1, with D possibly being TRBD2 (7 bases). The germline V gene encodes CDR1 KGHDR and CDR2 SFDVKD. The V gene lost 4 bases and the J gene lost 2 bases, with 13 bases spanning the gap. The CDR3 extends over 16 amino acids. The DNA of the CDR3 is TGTGCCACCAGTGAGGGGGGGACACCTAACACCGGGGAGCTGTTTTTT. It translates to CATSEGGTPNTGELFF.

This chain links TRBV2 with TRBJ1-1; no clear D gene. The CDR3 runs to 13 residues. Looked up from germline, CDR1 is SNHLY and CDR2 is FYNNEI. Deletions cut 6 bases from V and 0 bases from J, with 8 bases between. CDR3 sequence (DNA): TGTGCCAGCAGAAGTTTAATGAACACTGAAGCTTTCTTT. Translated, it gives CASRSLMNTEAFF.

This clonotype was detected many times. The CDR3 reads CSATKNTEAFF. The DNA of the CDR3 is TGCAGTGCTACCAAGAACACTGAAGCTTTCTTT. This rearrangement joins TRBV20-1 to TRBJ1-1; D is unclear. The CDR3 extends over 11 amino acids. V dropped 4 bases and J dropped 1 base, with 4 bases sitting between them. Germline V lookup: CDR1 DFQATT, CDR2 SNEGSKA (reference sequence).

The rearrangement uses TRBV4-3 and TRBJ1-6, with a tentative D call TRBD1 (5 bases). The CDR3 is 16 residues long. The germline CDR1 and CDR2 sequences are LGHNA and YSLEER. Trimming removed 0 bases from V and 10 bases from J, with 16 bases in between. The CDR3 reads CASSQDGWGDYSPLHF. The DNA for the CDR3 is TGCGCCAGCAGCCAAGATGGGTGGGGGGATTACTCACCCCTCCACTTT.

This clonotype was found a few times. The chain is built from TRBV20-1 and TRBJ2-1; 13 bases align to TRBD2. CDR3 length: 19 amino acids. The junction had 8 bases not matched to a gene; V was cut back by 0 bases and J by 0 bases. Germline V gene lookup returns CDR1 DFQATT and CDR2 SNEGSKA (reference sequence). The CDR3 is CSARDLLAGGISSYNEQFF. DNA of the CDR3: TGCAGTGCTAGAGATCTACTAGCGGGAGGGATTAGCTCCTACAATGAGCAGTTCTTC.

In its sample, this clonotype was seen a few times. The V and J genes are TRBV20-1 and TRBJ2-1; the match to TRBD2 covers 10 bases. The length of the CDR3 is 15 residues. Trimming took 5 bases from V and 7 from J; bases not matched to a gene: 11. CDR1 and CDR2 (germline): DFQATT, SNEGSKA (reference sequence). This chain's CDR3 is CSAPGSGRASNEQFF. Here the CDR3 DNA reads TGCAGTGCTCCCGGGAGCGGGAGGGCCAGTAATGAGCAGTTCTTC.

This clonotype was observed a handful of times. An end of the junction does not agree with germline; a read error may underlie this. The chain is built from TRBV7-2 and TRBJ2-2, with D perhaps TRBD2 (5 bases). This CDR3 comprises 13 residues. Germline CDR1 and CDR2: SGHTA and FQGNSA. The CDR3 sequence: CASTVPNTGELFF. The DNA of the CDR3 is TGTGCCAGCACGGTCCCGAACACCGGGGAGCTGTTTTTC.

This chain uses TRBV6-5 with TRBJ2-3; D is ambiguous. Per the germline V gene, CDR1 is MNHEY and CDR2 is SVGAGI. The CDR3 spans 15 residues. V was trimmed by 6 bases and J by 1 base, leaving 14 bases between them. In DNA form, the CDR3 reads TGTGCCAGCAGACCCGACCCGACTCGCACAGATACGCAGTATTTT. This sequence encodes CASRPDPTRTDTQYF.

The chain is built from TRBV28 and TRBJ2-7; 8 nucleotides match TRBD2. V shed 3 bases, J shed 0 bases, and the junction held 25 bases outside the gene matches. Germline CDR1 is MDHEN and CDR2 is SYDVKM. The CDR3 is 22 amino acids. The CDR3 here is CASSFPLGVGASGRLSSYEQYF. CDR3 nucleotides: TGTGCCAGCAGTTTCCCACTGGGGGTGGGGGCTAGCGGGCGTCTAAGCTCCTACGAGCAGTACTTC.